A selection of T cell receptor beta chains follows, all from one sample in a study of cytotoxic CD8 clonotypes in ibrutinib-treated CLL. Assay: immunoSEQ multiplex PCR; the TCRdb copy retains only in-frame clones and omits some. Counted here are tens of thousands of clones, roughly 77% occurring once; the ten biggest clones make up more than 4.5%. This sample comprised PBMCs, obtained after 12 months of ibrutinib treatment. These receptors came from a human donor with chronic lymphocytic leukemia. Each CDR3 is given with its conserved first and last residue. A D gene is named only where the DNA matches it firmly. Clone size is not always given. Where it is, it says once, few, many or a class for expanded clones.

d_call: TRBD2
v_call: TRBV6-4
clone_size: .
j_call: TRBJ2-3
cdr3_nt: TGTGCCAGCAGTGACTCCGCCGGGACTAGCGGGGCCACAGATACGCAGTATTTT
cdr3_aa: CASSDSAGTSGATDTQYF

d_call: TRBD1
v_call: TRBV6-5
clone_size: .
j_call: TRBJ2-7
cdr3_nt: TGTGCCAGCAGTTATGCCGGGACAGGAACCTACGAGCAGTACTTC
cdr3_aa: CASSYAGTGTYEQYF

d_call: TRBD1
v_call: TRBV20-1
clone_size: medium-sized
j_call: TRBJ2-7
cdr3_nt: TGCAGTGCAGGCGACAGGGCCGGGCAGTACTTC
cdr3_aa: CSAGDRAGQYF

d_call: TRBD1
v_call: TRBV5-1
clone_size: .
j_call: TRBJ2-7
cdr3_nt: TGCGCCAGCAGCGCCGGGACAGGGGCATACGAGCAGTACTTC
cdr3_aa: CASSAGTGAYEQYF

d_call: TRBD1
v_call: TRBV5-5
clone_size: .
j_call: TRBJ2-1
cdr3_nt: TGTGCCAGCAGCATCACAGGGGACCCGTTCTTC
cdr3_aa: CASSITGDPFF

d_call: .
v_call: TRBV18
clone_size: .
j_call: TRBJ2-7
cdr3_nt: TGTGCCAGCTCGCTCGGACAGAACTACGAGCAGTACTTC
cdr3_aa: CASSLGQNYEQYF

d_call: .
v_call: TRBV30
clone_size: .
j_call: TRBJ1-4
cdr3_nt: TGTGCCTGGAAGGGCAGGGGAGGTTGGAGTGAAAAACTGTTTTTT
cdr3_aa: CAWKGRGGWSEKLFF

d_call: .
v_call: TRBV11-3
clone_size: once
j_call: TRBJ1-4
cdr3_nt: TGTGCCAGCAGCCCACGCCGACAGAAAAATGAAAAACTGTTTTTT
cdr3_aa: CASSPRRQKNEKLFF

d_call: .
v_call: TRBV7-3
clone_size: .
j_call: TRBJ2-6
cdr3_nt: TGTGCCAGCAGGTACTCTGGGGCCAACGTCCTGACTTTC
cdr3_aa: CASRYSGANVLTF

d_call: TRBD2
v_call: TRBV7-3
clone_size: .
j_call: TRBJ2-1
cdr3_nt: TGTGCCAGCAGCTTAACCCTAGCGGGGGGTTACAATGAGCAGTTCTTC
cdr3_aa: CASSLTLAGGYNEQFF

d_call: .
v_call: TRBV18
clone_size: .
j_call: TRBJ2-3
cdr3_nt: TGTGCCAGCTCACCCCCAGGTGCAGATACGCAGTATTTT
cdr3_aa: CASSPPGADTQYF

d_call: .
v_call: TRBV4-3
clone_size: many
j_call: TRBJ2-2
cdr3_nt: TGCGCCAGCAGCCAAAGAACGGGCGGGGAGCTGTTTTTT
cdr3_aa: CASSQRTGGELFF

d_call: .
v_call: TRBV19
clone_size: .
j_call: TRBJ2-3
cdr3_nt: TGTGCCAGTAGTATAGATGCCCCGACGCGGAGTACAGATACGCAGTATTTT
cdr3_aa: CASSIDAPTRSTDTQYF

d_call: .
v_call: TRBV7-2
clone_size: .
j_call: TRBJ2-1
cdr3_nt: TGTGCCAGCAGCTTAGCTAGCGGACCTAACAATGAGCAGTTCTTC
cdr3_aa: CASSLASGPNNEQFF

d_call: .
v_call: TRBV7-2
clone_size: .
j_call: TRBJ2-7
cdr3_nt: TGTGCCAGCAGCGCCGGGGGAGGTTCCTACGAGCAGTACTTC
cdr3_aa: CASSAGGGSYEQYF

d_call: .
v_call: TRBV5-1
clone_size: .
j_call: TRBJ2-7
cdr3_nt: TGCGCCAGCAGCACCCCCGGGGCCGCGCCCTACGAGCAGTACTTC
cdr3_aa: CASSTPGAAPYEQYF

d_call: .
v_call: TRBV29-1
clone_size: few
j_call: TRBJ1-2
cdr3_nt: TGCAGCGTTGAAGGGGGTGGGACCGGCTACACCTTC
cdr3_aa: CSVEGGGTGYTF

d_call: .
v_call: TRBV7-2
clone_size: .
j_call: TRBJ2-3
cdr3_nt: TGTGCCAGCAGCTTATGGGCAGGGGTAGATACGCAGTATTTT
cdr3_aa: CASSLWAGVDTQYF

d_call: .
v_call: TRBV19
clone_size: .
j_call: TRBJ1-2
cdr3_nt: TGTGCCAGTAGTCCCGGGACTGCCGTTAACTATGGCTACACCTTC
cdr3_aa: CASSPGTAVNYGYTF

d_call: TRBD2
v_call: TRBV2
clone_size: once
j_call: TRBJ2-3
cdr3_nt: TGTGCCAGGGGGGACTACGGTGATACGCAGTATTTT
cdr3_aa: CARGDYGDTQYF

d_call: .
v_call: TRBV11-2
clone_size: .
j_call: TRBJ2-6
cdr3_nt: TGTGCCAGCAGCCCCCCTGGCTCGGAGGGGGCCAACGTCCTGACTTTC
cdr3_aa: CASSPPGSEGANVLTF

d_call: .
v_call: TRBV5-1
clone_size: .
j_call: TRBJ2-7
cdr3_nt: TGCGCCAGCAGCTTGGCCCCCGACAGGCCCAGGAAGCAGTACTTC
cdr3_aa: CASSLAPDRPRKQYF

d_call: .
v_call: TRBV5-4
clone_size: .
j_call: TRBJ2-5
cdr3_nt: TGTGCCAGCAGCTTGGCCGGGGAGACCCAGTACTTC
cdr3_aa: CASSLAGETQYF

d_call: .
v_call: TRBV5-5
clone_size: .
j_call: TRBJ2-1
cdr3_nt: TGTGCCAGCAGCTTGGGGCGAGAGCAGTTCTTC
cdr3_aa: CASSLGREQFF

d_call: .
v_call: TRBV11-3
clone_size: .
j_call: TRBJ1-6
cdr3_nt: TGTGCCAGCAGCTTAACCCAGTGGTCCTATAATTCACCCCTCCACTTT
cdr3_aa: CASSLTQWSYNSPLHF

d_call: TRBD2
v_call: TRBV29-1
clone_size: .
j_call: TRBJ2-7
cdr3_nt: TGCAGCGCCAAGAAGGGGGGACTAGGCCACGAGCAGTACTTC
cdr3_aa: CSAKKGGLGHEQYF

d_call: .
v_call: TRBV15
clone_size: .
j_call: TRBJ1-4
cdr3_nt: TGTGCCACCAGCAGCGGTCACCTAGTTGCAACTAATGAAAAACTGTTTTTT
cdr3_aa: CATSSGHLVATNEKLFF

d_call: .
v_call: TRBV5-6
clone_size: .
j_call: TRBJ2-7
cdr3_nt: TGTGCCAGCAGCTTGACCCCACCCTACGAGCAGTACTTC
cdr3_aa: CASSLTPPYEQYF

d_call: TRBD1
v_call: TRBV4-3
clone_size: .
j_call: TRBJ2-3
cdr3_nt: TGCGCCAGCAGCCAAGATTGGCAGGGGGCCCTCTGGGGCACAGATACGCAGTATTTT
cdr3_aa: CASSQDWQGALWGTDTQYF

d_call: TRBD2
v_call: TRBV10-3
clone_size: .
j_call: TRBJ2-3
cdr3_nt: TGTGCCATCAGTGAGGGGCTAGCGGGGGTATTAGATACGCAGTATTTT
cdr3_aa: CAISEGLAGVLDTQYF

d_call: TRBD1
v_call: TRBV29-1
clone_size: .
j_call: TRBJ2-5
cdr3_nt: TGCAGCGCTAGGACAGGGGCAGAGACCCAGTACTTC
cdr3_aa: CSARTGAETQYF

d_call: .
v_call: TRBV6-5
clone_size: .
j_call: TRBJ1-1
cdr3_nt: TGTGCCAGCAGTTACCCCGGAGGGGGTGAAGCTTTCTTT
cdr3_aa: CASSYPGGGEAFF

d_call: .
v_call: TRBV4-3
clone_size: .
j_call: TRBJ1-1
cdr3_nt: TGCGCCAGCAGCCGGGGGGGGAACACTGAAGCTTTCTTT
cdr3_aa: CASSRGGNTEAFF

d_call: .
v_call: TRBV9
clone_size: few
j_call: TRBJ2-7
cdr3_nt: TGTGCCAGCAGCTCCGCCGGGCACCCAGTGGGCGAGCAGTACTTC
cdr3_aa: CASSSAGHPVGEQYF

d_call: .
v_call: TRBV13
clone_size: .
j_call: TRBJ2-4
cdr3_nt: TGTGCCAGCAGCCCGAGGTTGCTTGGTCCTCAGTACTTC
cdr3_aa: CASSPRLLGPQYF

d_call: TRBD1
v_call: TRBV2
clone_size: .
j_call: TRBJ1-6
cdr3_nt: TGTGCCAGCAGCCCGACAGGGCCCACCGATTCACCCCTCCACTTT
cdr3_aa: CASSPTGPTDSPLHF

d_call: TRBD1
v_call: TRBV5-1
clone_size: .
j_call: TRBJ2-7
cdr3_nt: TGCGCCAGCAGCCGACAGGGCGCCTCCTACGAGCAGTACTTC
cdr3_aa: CASSRQGASYEQYF

d_call: .
v_call: TRBV18
clone_size: .
j_call: TRBJ1-2
cdr3_nt: TGTGCCAGCTCCCCGACGGCAACAAACTATGGCTACACCTTC
cdr3_aa: CASSPTATNYGYTF

d_call: TRBD1
v_call: TRBV5-1
clone_size: .
j_call: TRBJ2-7
cdr3_nt: TGCGCCAGCAGCCCCCGGGACAGGGTCCACGAGCAGTACTTC
cdr3_aa: CASSPRDRVHEQYF

d_call: .
v_call: TRBV19
clone_size: few
j_call: TRBJ1-5
cdr3_nt: TGTGCCAGTCAGGGGATCAGCAATCAGCCCCAGCATTTT
cdr3_aa: CASQGISNQPQHF

d_call: .
v_call: TRBV18
clone_size: .
j_call: TRBJ1-5
cdr3_nt: TGTGCCAGCTCCCGCGGCGGGGGCAATCAGCCCCAGCATTTT
cdr3_aa: CASSRGGGNQPQHF

d_call: .
v_call: TRBV18
clone_size: .
j_call: TRBJ1-1
cdr3_nt: TGTGCCAGCTCACCGGGGCCGCAGGGTAGGGCTTTCTTT
cdr3_aa: CASSPGPQGRAFF

d_call: TRBD1
v_call: TRBV7-2
clone_size: once
j_call: TRBJ2-2
cdr3_nt: TGTGCCAGCAGCTTACTTAACAGGGGCAACACCGGGGAGCTGTTTTTT
cdr3_aa: CASSLLNRGNTGELFF

d_call: .
v_call: TRBV5-6
clone_size: .
j_call: TRBJ1-1
cdr3_nt: TGTGCCAGCAGCTTGGGGCCGGTTGGGCCCACTGAAGCTTTCTTT
cdr3_aa: CASSLGPVGPTEAFF

d_call: TRBD1
v_call: TRBV11-2
clone_size: few
j_call: TRBJ1-2
cdr3_nt: TGTGCCAGCAGCGACGGACAGGGGAACTATGGCTACACCTTC
cdr3_aa: CASSDGQGNYGYTF

d_call: .
v_call: TRBV10-3
clone_size: .
j_call: TRBJ1-3
cdr3_nt: TGTGCCATCAGCCGGGGGAGTGGCTCTGGAAACACCATATATTTT
cdr3_aa: CAISRGSGSGNTIYF

d_call: TRBD2
v_call: TRBV5-1
clone_size: few
j_call: TRBJ2-7
cdr3_nt: TGCGCCAGCAGCCCCGAGGGGACTAGCGGGTCGTGGGGGTACTTC
cdr3_aa: CASSPEGTSGSWGYF

d_call: TRBD1
v_call: TRBV6-5
clone_size: .
j_call: TRBJ2-7
cdr3_nt: TGTGCCAGCAGTCGGGGACAGTCCTACGAGCAGTACTTC
cdr3_aa: CASSRGQSYEQYF

d_call: .
v_call: TRBV5-6
clone_size: once
j_call: TRBJ2-3
cdr3_nt: TGTGCCAGCAGCTTGGGTTACGTGAGCTGGCAGTATTTT
cdr3_aa: CASSLGYVSWQYF

d_call: .
v_call: TRBV5-1
clone_size: .
j_call: TRBJ2-7
cdr3_nt: TGCGCCAGCAGCTTGACCTTAAGGACCGAGCCCCCCTACGAGCAGTACTTC
cdr3_aa: CASSLTLRTEPPYEQYF

d_call: .
v_call: TRBV11-3
clone_size: .
j_call: TRBJ1-1
cdr3_nt: TGTGCCAGCAGCTACCATGATGGAACTGAAGCTTTCTTT
cdr3_aa: CASSYHDGTEAFF

d_call: .
v_call: TRBV4-3
clone_size: .
j_call: TRBJ2-3
cdr3_nt: TGCGCCAGCAGCCAAGGGGGGGGCGGAGATACGCAGTATTTT
cdr3_aa: CASSQGGGGDTQYF

d_call: .
v_call: TRBV7-3
clone_size: .
j_call: TRBJ2-5
cdr3_nt: TGTGCCAGCAGCCCTGGGACCCGACAAGAGACCCAGTACTTC
cdr3_aa: CASSPGTRQETQYF

d_call: TRBD1
v_call: TRBV19
clone_size: .
j_call: TRBJ1-2
cdr3_nt: TGTGCCAGTAGTCCGGGACAGGGGGCTGGCTACACCTTC
cdr3_aa: CASSPGQGAGYTF